The 17 T cell receptor beta chains presented below share a single source sample, sequenced in a study of human T cells and chemical hapten exposure. The authors' total RNA extraction used unfractionated whole blood. From the 5' RACE reads, TCRdb called clonotypes with MiXCR, one entry per CDR3 protein. The sample lists tens of thousands of distinct CDR3 sequences, 7% to 8% seen once, with 2% to 2.5% in the top ten. The receptors stem from a male donor in good health.

The chain uses TRBV29-1 and TRBJ2-1, with 8 bases fitting TRBD2. This CDR3 region has 15 residues. J was trimmed by 5 bases and V by 3 bases; bases with no gene match: 9. Germline CDR1 is SQVTM and CDR2 is ANQGSEA. This CDR3 is CSVDPRGGGDNEQFF. The CDR3 DNA reads TGCAGCGTTGATCCCCGGGGGGGAGGGGACAATGAGCAGTTCTTC.

This clonotype was observed many times. V is TRBV7-3 and J is TRBJ2-5; 7 bases map to TRBD1. Losses at the gene ends were 5 bases for V and 7 bases for J; bases not matched to a gene: 7. In germline, CDR1 is SGHTA, CDR2 FQGTGA. The CDR3 consists of 13 residues. The CDR3 protein is CASSEGQAATQYF. The CDR3, as DNA: TGTGCCAGCAGCGAAGGACAGGCGGCGACCCAGTACTTC.

This clonotype has more than one count but fewer than ten. V and J are TRBV3-1 and TRBJ2-7, with a weak D call TRBD2 (6 bases). This CDR3 has 13 residues. V was shortened by 2 bases and J by 6 bases, with 11 bases between the two germline ends. Germline lookup yields CDR1 LGHDT and CDR2 YNNKEL (reference sequence). CDR3 nucleotides: TGTGCCAGCAGCCAACAGACGCGGGGCGAGCAGTACTTC. Translated: CASSQQTRGEQYF.

V gene TRBV20-1 combines with J gene TRBJ2-1, with 10 positions matching TRBD2. Germline lookup yields CDR1 DFQATT and CDR2 SNEGSKA (reference sequence). V dropped 6 bases and J dropped 5; count of bases not matched to a gene: 4. The CDR3 spans 13 residues. The CDR3 is CSAKTSGHNEQFF. DNA for the CDR3: TGCAGTGCCAAGACTAGCGGGCACAATGAGCAGTTCTTC.

This clonotype was seen repeatedly, ten times or more. The rearrangement links TRBV12-3 or TRBV12-4 to TRBJ2-3; 10 bases are a match to TRBD2. The J segment lost 4 bases and the V segment lost 6 bases, leaving 7 bases of the junction unmatched. This CDR3 region has 15 residues. The CDR3 DNA follows: TGTGCCAGCAGACCGGGACTAGCGAGGGCAGATACGCAGTATTTT. Protein: CASRPGLARADTQYF.

Many counts were recorded for this clonotype. This chain joins TRBV7-2 and TRBJ1-5; 7 nucleotides line up with TRBD1. The V gene end was trimmed by 5 bases and the J gene end by 7 bases; junction bases not matched to a gene: 8. Germline lookup yields CDR1 SGHTA and CDR2 FQGNSA. The CDR3 totals 14 residues. Written as DNA, the CDR3 is TGTGCCAGCAGCCGCAGGGGGGGGGCACAGCCCCAGCATTTT. Its translation is CASSRRGGAQPQHF.

This clonotype has just a few counts. The chain joins TRBV20-1 to TRBJ2-1, with D hard to call. Germline CDR1 is DFQATT and CDR2 is SNEGSKA (reference sequence). This CDR3 is built from 13 residues. Trimming removed 3 bases at V and 0 bases at J, with 6 bases between. The CDR3 DNA reads TGCAGTGCTAGGACGGACTCCTACAATGAGCAGTTCTTC. Protein sequence: CSARTDSYNEQFF.

There are a few counts of this clonotype. The gene calls are TRBV12-3 or TRBV12-4 and TRBJ2-1, with D unresolved. The V gene lost 7 bases and the J gene lost 4 bases, with 11 bases spanning the gap. The CDR3 contains 13 residues. The CDR3 region is CASTQTLYNEQFF. In DNA, the CDR3 is TGTGCCAGCACCCAAACACTATACAATGAGCAGTTCTTC.

This clonotype came up a few times. The V gene is TRBV6-6, the J gene TRBJ1-5, with 8 bases lining up with TRBD1. Germline assignment: CDR1 MNHNY and CDR2 SVGAGI (reference sequence). The CDR3 has 14 amino acids. Unmatched junction bases numbered 7, after V lost 6 bases and J lost 6 bases. For the CDR3, the DNA is TGTGCCAGCAGGGACCAGGGGGCTAGTCAGCCCCAGCATTTT. This gives the protein CASRDQGASQPQHF.

This clonotype was detected only a few times. This chain links TRBV4-2 with TRBJ2-3; 8 positions match TRBD2. This CDR3 is built from 18 residues. CDR1 is LGHNA and CDR2 is YNFKEQ in the germline V gene. Losses at the gene ends were 1 base for V and 1 base for J; bases not matched to a gene: 10. The CDR3 sequence: CASSQVPAGEGGTDTQYF. As DNA, the CDR3 is TGTGCCAGCAGCCAAGTGCCAGCGGGAGAGGGGGGCACAGATACGCAGTATTTT.

This clonotype was seen repeatedly, ten times or more. The J gene is TRBJ1-1, the V gene TRBV5-4; D gene unclear. The CDR3 contains 17 residues. V lost 5 bases and J lost 0, with 20 bases in between. CDR1 is SGHNT, CDR2 YYREEE, per germline (reference sequence). The CDR3 spells CASSSGGQISLNTEAFF. The CDR3, as DNA: TGTGCCAGCAGTTCCGGCGGGCAGATTAGTTTGAACACTGAAGCTTTCTTT.

The rearrangement joins TRBV2 to TRBJ1-5, with unresolved D. The germline CDR1 and CDR2 sequences are SNHLY and FYNNEI. The CDR3 extends over 16 amino acids. The germline V and J ends were trimmed by 2 bases and 5 bases, with 16 bases remaining between them. The DNA of the CDR3 is TGTGCCAGCAGTGAAAATCTCTGGAGGAACGATCAGCCCCAGCATTTT. Translation: CASSENLWRNDQPQHF.

A few counts support this clonotype. This chain connects TRBV11-2 to TRBJ2-7, with a weak D call TRBD2 (5 bases). This CDR3 contains 15 residues. V was cut by 3 bases and J by 3 bases, with 15 bases left in between. Germline V gene data show CDR1 as SGHAT and CDR2 as FQNNGV. CDR3 DNA: TGTGCCAGCAGCTTCGGAGGTTCACCGGACTACGAGCAGTACTTC. Translation gives CASSFGGSPDYEQYF. Full variable domain (remainder filled in from reference TRBV11-2 and TRBJ2-7): EAGVAQSPRYKIIEKRQSVAFWCNPISGHATLYWYQQILGQGPKLLIQFQNNGVVDDSQLPKDRFSAERLKGVDSTLKIQPAKLEDSAVYLCASSFGGSPDYEQYFGPGTRLTVT.

In this sample, this clonotype turned up a few times. This chain links TRBV30 with TRBJ1-5, with 11 bases that match TRBD1. The CDR3 consists of 16 residues. With V trimmed by 2 bases and J by 4 bases, 7 bases remained unmatched. From germline, CDR1 is GTSNPN and CDR2 SVGIG (reference sequence). CDR3 loop: CAWSWGGTGGNQPQHF. The CDR3 DNA reads TGTGCCTGGAGTTGGGGAGGGACAGGGGGTAATCAGCCCCAGCATTTT. Using reference TRBV30 and TRBJ1-5 for the parts outside the CDR3, the full variable domain is SQTIHQWPATLVQPVGSPLSLECTVEGTSNPNLYWYRQAAGRGLQLLFYSVGIGQISSEVPQNLSASRPQDRQFILSSKKLLLSDSGFYLCAWSWGGTGGNQPQHFGDGTRLSIL.

This chain joins TRBV27 and TRBJ1-6, with 8 bases matching TRBD1. This CDR3 has 16 residues. The V gene end was trimmed by 6 bases and the J gene end by 4 bases; junction bases not matched to a gene: 8. Germline CDR1 reads MNHEY; CDR2 reads SMNVEV (reference sequence). DNA for the CDR3: TGTGCCAGCAGACCTGGACAGGGAGCATATAATTCACCCCTCCACTTT. Protein: CASRPGQGAYNSPLHF.

The sample holds a few counts of this clonotype. The rearrangement links TRBV6-6 to TRBJ1-5, with TRBD1 identical over 9 bases. Trimming cost V 2 bases and J 6 bases; bases outside gene matches: 2. Germline-derived CDR1 and CDR2 are MNHNY and SVGAGI (reference sequence). The CDR3 runs 14 residues. CDR3: CASSYNRGRQPQHF. In nucleotides, the CDR3 is TGTGCCAGCAGTTACAACAGGGGGCGTCAGCCCCAGCATTTT.

V gene TRBV6-5 combines with J gene TRBJ1-2, with 8 bases identical to TRBD1. Losses at the gene ends were 2 bases for V and 1 base for J; bases not matched to a gene: 15. Germline lookup yields CDR1 MNHEY and CDR2 SVGAGI. The CDR3 length is 19 residues. As DNA, the CDR3 is TGTGCCAGCAGTTACACTGAACCGACAGGGGCCTCCAGTAACTATGGCTACACCTTC. Translated: CASSYTEPTGASSNYGYTF.